Below, 30 T cell receptor beta chains from the same sample are listed, as sequenced in a study of cytomegalovirus exposure and HLA in healthy donors. It was with 60 Vbeta and 13 Jbeta primers that the PCR ran. The method was immunoSEQ multiplex PCR; TCRdb's version includes in-frame clones alone and lacks a portion of them. This table has about 110,000 clones, under 70% appearing once. The specimen was PBMCs. These receptors were obtained from a man younger than 45 in good health and CMV-seropositive.

The chain is built from TRBV5-4 and TRBJ1-2, with D possibly matching TRBD1 (6 bases). The V gene's germline CDR1 is SGHNT and CDR2 YYREEE (reference sequence). V was pared by 4 bases and J by 4 bases, with 17 bases between. The CDR3 loop spans 15 amino acids. The DNA of the CDR3 is TGTGCCAGCAGCGTGCCAGGGGACCTTGGCTATGGCTACACCTTC. It is translated as CASSVPGDLGYGYTF.

V is TRBV2 and J is TRBJ2-7; the match to TRBD2 covers 10 bases. Germline V gene lookup returns CDR1 SNHLY and CDR2 FYNNEI. This CDR3 spans 16 amino acids. V trimming: 6 bases; J trimming: 2 bases; junction bases outside the gene matches: 10. CDR3 nucleotide sequence: TGTGCCAGCAGGGGCGCCAGACTAGCGGGTGCCTACGAGCAGTACGTC. Translated: CASRGARLAGAYEQYV.

The chain employs TRBV6-5 and TRBJ2-7; D perhaps matches TRBD2 (6 bases). Germline V gene sequence: CDR1 MNHEY, CDR2 SVGAGI. V dropped 3 bases and J dropped 4 bases, with 10 bases sitting between them. The length of the CDR3 is 13 residues. CDR3: CASSYLRGYEQYV. The CDR3 DNA sequence: TGTGCCAGCAGTTATTTACGGGGGTACGAGCAGTACGTC.

The genes are TRBV7-8 and TRBJ2-1; the D gene is possibly TRBD1 (7 bases). This CDR3 contains 13 residues. CDR1 SGHVS and CDR2 FQNEAQ come from the germline V gene. V gave up 7 bases and J gave up 10 bases, with 17 bases separating them. CDR3 loop: CASNRLTGREQFF. The CDR3 nucleotides are TGTGCCAGCAACCGACTGACAGGGAGGGAGCAGTTCTTC.

V gene TRBV30 combines with J gene TRBJ2-7; maybe TRBD2 (6 bases). The length of the CDR3 is 14 residues. V lost 0 bases to trimming and J lost 6 bases, with 15 bases between them. CDR1 is GTSNPN, CDR2 SVGIG, per germline (reference sequence). CDR3 sequence: CAWSVLWGTSEQYF. The CDR3 DNA follows: TGTGCCTGGAGTGTACTATGGGGGACTTCCGAGCAGTACTTC.

The chain uses TRBV7-9 and TRBJ2-5; D gene ambiguous. Trimming cost V 6 bases and J 5 bases, with 10 bases left between them. This CDR3 spans 12 amino acids. CDR1 is SEHNR, CDR2 FQNEAQ, per germline (reference sequence). CDR3 coding DNA: TGTGCCAGCAGTTCGGGTAGGGAGACCCAGTACTTC. Its translation is CASSSGRETQYF.

The rearrangement uses TRBV9 and TRBJ1-1; 10 positions match TRBD1. V shed 5 bases and J 3 bases; nucleotides not matched to a gene: 10. Germline V gene lookup returns CDR1 SGDLS and CDR2 YYNGEE. This CDR3 contains 16 residues. CDR3 amino acids: CASSTGTGVRDTEAFF. The DNA for the CDR3 is TGTGCCAGCAGTACCGGGACAGGGGTTCGGGACACTGAAGCTTTCTTT. The entire variable domain, with the rest obtained from reference TRBV9 and TRBJ1-1, is as follows: DSGVTQTPKHLITATGQRVTLRCSPRSGDLSVYWYQQSLDQGLQFLIQYYNGEERAKGNILERFSAQQFPDLHSELNLSSLELGDSALYFCASSTGTGVRDTEAFFGQGTRLTVV.

This clone has more than one count but fewer than ten. J is TRBJ1-2 and V is TRBV29-1; D is unclear. V was cut by 2 bases and J by 6 bases, with 7 bases left in between. This CDR3 is built from 11 residues. Germline V lookup: CDR1 SQVTM, CDR2 ANQGSEA. DNA for the CDR3: TGCAGCGTTGAATTTAGTCATGGCTACACCTTC. As protein: CSVEFSHGYTF. The full variable domain, in which reference TRBV29-1 and TRBJ1-2 provide the parts outside the CDR3, is SAVISQKPSRDICQRGTSLTIQCQVDSQVTMMFWYRQQPGQSLTLIATANQGSEATYESGFVIDKFPISRPNLTFSTLTVSNMSPEDSSIYLCSVEFSHGYTFGSGTRLTVV.

In its sample, this clone was seen a few times. One end of the junction is discordant with germline, which a read error may explain. This chain connects TRBV7-7 to TRBJ2-3; 7 positions agree with TRBD2. Germline V CDR1 and CDR2: SSHAT, FNYEAQ (reference sequence). The CDR3 contains 14 residues. CDR3 bases: TGTGCTAGCAGCTCCACTAGCGCCACAGATACGCAGTATTTT. Translated: CASSSTSATDTQYF.

The rearrangement links TRBV19 to TRBJ1-2; TRBD1 matches 7 bases. Per the germline V gene, CDR1 is LNHDA and CDR2 is SQIVND (reference sequence). The CDR3 has 13 amino acids. J lost 4 bases, V lost 5 bases, and 4 bases had no gene match. CDR3 loop: CASSVGQAYGYTF. The CDR3 DNA is TGTGCCAGTAGTGTCGGACAGGCCTATGGCTACACCTTC.

This clone turned up a few times. The chain combines TRBV21-1 with TRBJ2-3; TRBD2, the table's D call, was not compared with the DNA. TRBV21-1 corresponds to a pseudogene. This CDR3 has 18 amino acids. The CDR3 loop is CASSKEIAGPLITDTQYF. The CDR3 nucleotides are TGTGCCAGCAGCAAAGAGATAGCGGGTCCACTTATCACAGATACGCAGTATTTT.

The chain recombines TRBV27 with TRBJ2-4, with D possibly TRBD1 on 6 matching bases. Trimming cost V 3 bases and J 8 bases, with 11 bases left between them. Germline V gene data show CDR1 as MNHEY and CDR2 as SMNVEV (reference sequence). The CDR3 has 13 amino acids. The CDR3 nucleotides read TGTGCCAGCAGTTTCAGGGGTATGGACATTCAGTACTTC. It is translated as CASSFRGMDIQYF.

The CDR3 DNA reads TGTGCCAGCAGTTCCAGGGTCCCCACTGAAGCTTTCTTT. As protein: CASSSRVPTEAFF. The chain employs TRBV28 and TRBJ1-1, with a tentative D call TRBD1 (5 bases). Germline values: CDR1 MDHEN, CDR2 SYDVKM. The CDR3 length is 13 residues. The V end lost 4 bases, the J end lost 4 bases, and 10 bases lay between the germline ends.

The rearrangement joins TRBV5-4 to TRBJ2-3, with TRBD2 matching 14 bases. From germline, CDR1 is SGHNT and CDR2 YYREEE (reference sequence). The CDR3 totals 15 residues. Trimming took 4 bases from V and 8 from J; bases not matched to a gene: 6. The CDR3 loop reads CASSPTSGRGVTQYF. The CDR3 bases are TGTGCCAGCAGCCCGACTAGCGGGAGGGGAGTTACGCAGTATTTT.

The chain has TRBV27 and TRBJ2-7, with 12 bases lining up with TRBD1. The junction had 6 bases not matched to a gene; V was cut back by 0 bases and J by 3 bases. This CDR3 has 17 residues. The germline gives CDR1 MNHEY, CDR2 SMNVEV (reference sequence). CDR3 loop: CASSLSGTGGLNYEQYV. The CDR3 DNA follows: TGTGCCAGCAGTTTATCCGGGACAGGGGGCCTGAACTACGAGCAGTACGTC.

The chain couples TRBV11-2 to TRBJ2-1, with 10 bases fitting TRBD2. The CDR3 spans 17 residues. J was trimmed by 0 bases and V by 1 base; bases with no gene match: 3. Per germline, CDR1 SGHAT and CDR2 FQNNGV. CDR3 nucleotide sequence: TGTGCCAGCAGCTTAGGGACTAGCGGTTACTCCTACAATGAGCAGTTCTTC. It yields the protein CASSLGTSGYSYNEQFF.

V is TRBV5-4 and J is TRBJ2-3; the D gene is possibly TRBD2 (7 bases). Germline V CDR1 and CDR2: SGHNT, YYREEE (reference sequence). The CDR3 extends over 15 amino acids. V lost 0 bases and J lost 7, with 15 bases in between. DNA of the CDR3: TGTGCCAGCAGCTTGGGTGGGGGGGCCATAAATACGCAGTATTTT. The encoded protein is CASSLGGGAINTQYF.

The chain recombines TRBV19 with TRBJ1-2; 10 nucleotides match TRBD1. CDR1 and CDR2 (germline): LNHDA, SQIVND (reference sequence). This CDR3 is 14 amino acids long. With 5 bases clipped from V and 6 bases from J, the junction kept 6 bases outside the gene matches. CDR3 nucleotides: TGTGCCAGTAGTTCCGGGACAGGGGCTCATGGCTACACCTTC. Protein: CASSSGTGAHGYTF.

This clone occurred a few times. The chain couples TRBV5-6 to TRBJ2-2; 9 nucleotides line up with TRBD1. Trimming at V came to 3 bases and at J to 1 base, leaving 7 bases not matched to a gene. The germline CDR1 and CDR2 sequences are SGHDT and YYEEEE. The CDR3 runs 17 residues. CDR3 protein: CASSWNRGRGNTGELFF. CDR3 coding DNA: TGTGCCAGCAGCTGGAACAGGGGGCGAGGGAACACCGGGGAGCTGTTTTTT.

The chain links TRBV29-1 to TRBJ1-2; TRBD1 aligns across 9 bases. The germline V gene encodes CDR1 SQVTM and CDR2 ANQGSEA. V gave up 3 bases and J gave up 8 bases; unmatched junction bases: 7. The CDR3 is 13 amino acids. The CDR3 region is CSVERGTGNGYTF. The CDR3 DNA sequence: TGCAGCGTTGAGCGGGGGACAGGGAACGGCTACACCTTC.

This clone showed up just a few times. The chain links TRBV5-1 to TRBJ2-7; D is possibly TRBD1 (5 bases). The V and J ends lost 6 bases and 6 bases respectively, with 13 bases between them. The germline V gene encodes CDR1 SGHRS and CDR2 YFSETQ. The CDR3 loop spans 12 amino acids. The CDR3 coding sequence is TGCGCCAGCACCTCTCCAGGGCTCGAGCAGTACTTC. Translating it yields CASTSPGLEQYF. The whole variable domain, remainder taken from reference TRBV5-1 and TRBJ2-7, is KAGVTQTPRYLIKTRGQQVTLSCSPISGHRSVSWYQQTPGQGLQFLFEYFSETQRNKGNFPGRFSGRQFSNSRSEMNVSTLELGDSALYLCASTSPGLEQYFGPGTRLTVT.

This chain uses TRBV5-6 with TRBJ1-1; D perhaps matches TRBD1 (5 bases). Trimming cost V 2 bases and J 3 bases, with 11 bases left between them. The germline gives CDR1 SGHDT, CDR2 YYEEEE. This CDR3 region has 14 residues. CDR3 nucleotides: TGTGCCAGCAGCTTCCAGGGTGGGTACACTGAAGCTTTCTTT. Its protein is CASSFQGGYTEAFF.

The chain combines TRBV10-2 with TRBJ2-1; 7 bases align to TRBD1. V shed 1 base, J shed 10 bases, and the junction held 10 bases outside the gene matches. The germline V gene has CDR1 WSHSY and CDR2 SAAADI. The CDR3 has 15 residues. The CDR3 reads CASSELSVGGREQFF. The CDR3 nucleotides read TGCGCCAGCAGTGAGTTGTCAGTAGGGGGCCGAGAGCAGTTCTTC.

This clone was found a few times. The chain has TRBV6-4 and TRBJ2-2; D is ambiguous. Looked up from germline, CDR1 is MRHNA and CDR2 is SNTAGT. Trimming took off 4 bases at V and 4 bases at J, with 10 bases between the two ends. The CDR3 is 14 residues long. The CDR3 DNA reads TGTGCCAGCAGTGGTAGCCCGGGCACCGGGGAGCTGTTTTTT. Translating it yields CASSGSPGTGELFF.

This clone was seen a handful of times. The chain links TRBV9 to TRBJ1-2; D might be TRBD1 (6 bases). This CDR3 has 13 amino acids. The ends were cut back, 2 bases at V and 14 bases at J, with 19 bases in the middle. The germline V gene has CDR1 SGDLS and CDR2 YYNGEE. CDR3 bases: TGTGCCAGCAGCGTTCCTCCGACAGGATACCCGACCTTC. This translates into CASSVPPTGYPTF.

CDR3 in DNA: TGTGCCAGTACCATAAATAGGGGGCTTGGGGGCTACACCTTC. It translates to CASTINRGLGGYTF. The chain is built from TRBV19 and TRBJ1-2; 7 positions match TRBD1. This CDR3 spans 14 amino acids. The germline gives CDR1 LNHDA, CDR2 SQIVND (reference sequence). The J segment lost 8 bases and the V segment lost 7 bases, leaving 13 bases of the junction unmatched.

The chain combines TRBV7-2 with TRBJ2-7; D uncertain. The CDR3 consists of 12 residues. The V end lost 5 bases, the J end lost 6 bases, and 11 bases lay between the germline ends. The germline CDR1 and CDR2 sequences are SGHTA and FQGNSA. The CDR3 DNA is TGTGCCAGCAGCCCCGGTATCTCCGAGCAGTACTTC. Its protein product is CASSPGISEQYF.

V is TRBV10-3 and J is TRBJ1-3; 9 nucleotides match TRBD1. The CDR3 is made up of 15 amino acids. Germline CDR1 ENHRY, CDR2 SYGVKD. V lost 3 bases and J lost 3; bases outside the gene matches: 3. In DNA form, the CDR3 reads TGTGCCATCAGTGAACAGGGGGCGCGTGGAAACACCATATATTTT. It encodes CAISEQGARGNTIYF.

The J gene is TRBJ1-5, the V gene TRBV19, with 8 bases matching TRBD1. CDR3 length: 16 amino acids. Germline CDR1 LNHDA, CDR2 SQIVND (reference sequence). Trimming at V came to 3 bases and at J to 2 bases, leaving 6 bases not matched to a gene. CDR3 in DNA: TGTGCCAGTAGTATGAGCCCAGGGGGCGGCAATCAGCCCCAGCATTTT. Amino acids: CASSMSPGGGNQPQHF. The full variable domain, with the rest looked up from reference TRBV19 and TRBJ1-5, is DGGITQSPKYLFRKEGQNVTLSCEQNLNHDAMYWYRQDPGQGLRLIYYSQIVNDFQKGDIAEGYSVSREKKESFPLTVTSAQKNPTAFYLCASSMSPGGGNQPQHFGDGTRLSIL.

This chain uses TRBV29-1 with TRBJ1-1; 11 bases match TRBD1. Germline CDR1 SQVTM, CDR2 ANQGSEA. Losses at the gene ends were 8 bases for V and 4 bases for J; bases not matched to a gene: 6. This CDR3 comprises 13 residues. CDR3 sequence reads: CSSPGTGGTEAFF. The CDR3 bases are TGCAGCTCCCCAGGGACAGGGGGCACTGAAGCTTTCTTT.